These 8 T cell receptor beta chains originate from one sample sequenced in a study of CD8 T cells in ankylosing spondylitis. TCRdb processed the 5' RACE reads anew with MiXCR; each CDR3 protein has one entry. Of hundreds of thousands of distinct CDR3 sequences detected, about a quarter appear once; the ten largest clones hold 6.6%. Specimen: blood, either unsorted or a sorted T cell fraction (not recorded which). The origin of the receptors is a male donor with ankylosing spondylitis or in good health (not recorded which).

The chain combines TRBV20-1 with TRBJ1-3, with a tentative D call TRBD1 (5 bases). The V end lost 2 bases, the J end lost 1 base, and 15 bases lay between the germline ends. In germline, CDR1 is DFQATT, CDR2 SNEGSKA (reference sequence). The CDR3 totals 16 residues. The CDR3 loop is CSARHGAGPSGNTIYF. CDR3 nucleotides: TGCAGTGCTAGACATGGTGCGGGGCCTTCTGGAAACACCATATATTTT.

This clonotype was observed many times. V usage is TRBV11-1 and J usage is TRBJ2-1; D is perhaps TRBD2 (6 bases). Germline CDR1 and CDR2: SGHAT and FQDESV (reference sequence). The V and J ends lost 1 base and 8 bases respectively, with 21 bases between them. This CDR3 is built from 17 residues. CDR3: CASSLGSKKTSTDEQFF. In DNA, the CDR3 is TGTGCCAGCAGCTTAGGCTCGAAAAAGACTAGTACCGATGAGCAGTTCTTC.

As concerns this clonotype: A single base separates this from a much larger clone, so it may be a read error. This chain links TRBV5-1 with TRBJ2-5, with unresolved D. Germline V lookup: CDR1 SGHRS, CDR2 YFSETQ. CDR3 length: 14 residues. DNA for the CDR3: TGCGCCAGCAGCTTCCACTTGTACCAAGAGATCCAGTACTTC. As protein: CASSFHLYQEIQYF.

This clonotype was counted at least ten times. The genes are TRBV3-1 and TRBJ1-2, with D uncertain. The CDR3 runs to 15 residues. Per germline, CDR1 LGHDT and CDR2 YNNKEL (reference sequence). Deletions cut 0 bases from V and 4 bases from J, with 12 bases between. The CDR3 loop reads CASSQDGRTVYGYTF. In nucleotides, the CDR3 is TGTGCCAGCAGCCAAGATGGGCGGACGGTCTATGGCTACACCTTC.

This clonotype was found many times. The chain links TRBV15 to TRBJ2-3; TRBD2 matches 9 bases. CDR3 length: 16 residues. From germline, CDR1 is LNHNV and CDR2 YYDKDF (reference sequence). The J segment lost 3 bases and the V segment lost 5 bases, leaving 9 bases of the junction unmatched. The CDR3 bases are TGTGCCACCAGCCTCTATAGCGGGAGTAGGACAGATACGCAGTATTTT. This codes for CATSLYSGSRTDTQYF.

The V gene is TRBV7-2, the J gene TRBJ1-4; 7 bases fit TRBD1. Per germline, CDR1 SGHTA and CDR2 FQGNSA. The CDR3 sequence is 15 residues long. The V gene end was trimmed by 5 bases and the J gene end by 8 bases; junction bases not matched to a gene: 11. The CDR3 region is CASSLGTARREKLFF. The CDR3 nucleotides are TGTGCCAGCAGCCTCGGGACAGCCCGGAGAGAAAAACTGTTTTTT.

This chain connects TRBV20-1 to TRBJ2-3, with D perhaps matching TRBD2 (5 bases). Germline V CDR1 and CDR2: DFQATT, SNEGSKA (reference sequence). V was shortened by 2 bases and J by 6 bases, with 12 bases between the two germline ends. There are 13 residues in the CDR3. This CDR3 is CSARWSGGDTQYF. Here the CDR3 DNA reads TGCAGTGCTAGATGGAGCGGTGGGGATACGCAGTATTTT.

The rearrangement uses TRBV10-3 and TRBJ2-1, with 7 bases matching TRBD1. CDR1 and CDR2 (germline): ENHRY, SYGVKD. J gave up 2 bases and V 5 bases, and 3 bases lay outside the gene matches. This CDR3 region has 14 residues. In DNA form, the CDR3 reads TGTGCCATCAGTTCGACAGGGACCTACAATGAGCAGTTCTTC. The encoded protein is CAISSTGTYNEQFF.